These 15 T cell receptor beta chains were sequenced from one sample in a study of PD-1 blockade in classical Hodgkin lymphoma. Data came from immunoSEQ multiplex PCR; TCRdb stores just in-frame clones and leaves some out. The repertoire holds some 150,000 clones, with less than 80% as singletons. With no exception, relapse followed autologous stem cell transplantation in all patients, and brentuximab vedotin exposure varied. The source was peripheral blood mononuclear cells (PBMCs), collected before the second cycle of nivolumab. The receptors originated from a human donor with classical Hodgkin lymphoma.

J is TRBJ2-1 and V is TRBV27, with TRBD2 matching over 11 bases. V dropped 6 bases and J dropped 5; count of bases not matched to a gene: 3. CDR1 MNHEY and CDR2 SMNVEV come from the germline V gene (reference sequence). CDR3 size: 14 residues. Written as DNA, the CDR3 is TGTGCCAGCAGATTAGCGGGAGGGCACAATGAGCAGTTCTTC. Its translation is CASRLAGGHNEQFF.

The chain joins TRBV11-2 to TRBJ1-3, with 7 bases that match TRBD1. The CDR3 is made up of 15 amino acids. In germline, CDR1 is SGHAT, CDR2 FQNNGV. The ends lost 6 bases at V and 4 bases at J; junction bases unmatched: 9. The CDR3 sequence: CASRNRGGEGNTIYF. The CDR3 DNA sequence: TGTGCCAGCAGGAACAGGGGAGGAGAAGGAAACACCATATATTTT.

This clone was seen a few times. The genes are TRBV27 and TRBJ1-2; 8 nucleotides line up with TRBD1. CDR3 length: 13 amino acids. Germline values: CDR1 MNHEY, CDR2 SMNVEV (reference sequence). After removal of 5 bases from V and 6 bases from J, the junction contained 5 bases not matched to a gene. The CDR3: CASSITTGDGYTF. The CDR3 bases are TGTGCCAGCAGTATAACGACAGGGGATGGCTACACCTTC.

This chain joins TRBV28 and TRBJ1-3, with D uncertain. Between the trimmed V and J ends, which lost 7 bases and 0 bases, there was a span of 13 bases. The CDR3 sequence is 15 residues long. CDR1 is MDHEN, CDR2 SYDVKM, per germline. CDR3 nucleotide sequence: TGTGCCAGCAATACTCGTCCGAGCTCTGGAAACACCATATATTTT. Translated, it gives CASNTRPSSGNTIYF.

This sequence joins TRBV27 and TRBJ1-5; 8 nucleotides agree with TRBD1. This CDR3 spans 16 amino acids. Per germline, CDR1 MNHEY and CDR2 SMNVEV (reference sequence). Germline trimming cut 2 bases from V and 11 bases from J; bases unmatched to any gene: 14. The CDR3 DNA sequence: TGTGCCAGCAGTTTAGTTCACAGGGGGGTCTCCGGGGCCCAGCATTTT. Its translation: CASSLVHRGVSGAQHF.

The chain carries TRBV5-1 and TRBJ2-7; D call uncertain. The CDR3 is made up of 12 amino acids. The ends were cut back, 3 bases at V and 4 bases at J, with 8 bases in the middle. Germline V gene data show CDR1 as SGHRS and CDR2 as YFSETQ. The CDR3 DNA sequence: TGCGCCAGCAGCTCCCAAGGTTACGAGCAGTACTTC. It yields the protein CASSSQGYEQYF.

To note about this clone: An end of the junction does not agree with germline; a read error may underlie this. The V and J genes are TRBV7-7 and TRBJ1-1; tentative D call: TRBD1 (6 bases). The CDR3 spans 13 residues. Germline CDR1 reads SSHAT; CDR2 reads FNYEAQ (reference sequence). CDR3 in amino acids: CASSLYRDTEAFF. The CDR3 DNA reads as TGTGCTAGCAGCTTATACAGGGACACTGAAGCTTTCTTT.

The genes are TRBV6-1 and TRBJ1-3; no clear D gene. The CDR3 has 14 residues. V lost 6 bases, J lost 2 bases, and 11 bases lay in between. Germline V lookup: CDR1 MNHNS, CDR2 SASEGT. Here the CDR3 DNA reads TGTGCCAGCAGGATTGGGCTAACTGGAAACACCATATATTTT. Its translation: CASRIGLTGNTIYF.

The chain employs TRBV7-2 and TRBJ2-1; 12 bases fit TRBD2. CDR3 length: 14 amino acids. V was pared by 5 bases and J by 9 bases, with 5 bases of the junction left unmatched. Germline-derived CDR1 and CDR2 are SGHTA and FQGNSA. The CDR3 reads CASSLLAGGLEQFF. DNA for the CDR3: TGTGCCAGCAGCCTTCTAGCGGGGGGGCTTGAGCAGTTCTTC.

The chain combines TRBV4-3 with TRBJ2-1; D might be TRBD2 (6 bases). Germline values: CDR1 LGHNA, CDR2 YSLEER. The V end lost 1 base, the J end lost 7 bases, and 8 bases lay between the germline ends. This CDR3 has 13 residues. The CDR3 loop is CASSQGLGNEQFF. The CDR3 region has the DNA TGCGCCAGCAGCCAAGGACTAGGGAATGAGCAGTTCTTC.

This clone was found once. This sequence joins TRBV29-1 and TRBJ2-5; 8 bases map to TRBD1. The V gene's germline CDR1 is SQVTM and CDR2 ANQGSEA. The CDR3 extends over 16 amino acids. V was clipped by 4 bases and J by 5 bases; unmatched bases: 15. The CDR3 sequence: CSVGFWQGAIDETQYF. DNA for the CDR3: TGCAGCGTTGGTTTCTGGCAGGGGGCGATCGATGAGACCCAGTACTTC.

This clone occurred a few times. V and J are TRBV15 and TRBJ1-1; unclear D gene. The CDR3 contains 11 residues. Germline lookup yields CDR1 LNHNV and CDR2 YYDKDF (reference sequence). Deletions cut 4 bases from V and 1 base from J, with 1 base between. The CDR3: CATSKNTEAFF. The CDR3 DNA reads TGTGCCACCAGCAAGAACACTGAAGCTTTCTTT.

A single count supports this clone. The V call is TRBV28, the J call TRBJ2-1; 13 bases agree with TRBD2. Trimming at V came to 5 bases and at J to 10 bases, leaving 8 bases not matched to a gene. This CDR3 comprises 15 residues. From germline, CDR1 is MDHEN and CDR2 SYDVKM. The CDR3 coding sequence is TGTGCCAGCAGTCATGGACTAGCGGGAGTAGGGGAGCAGTTCTTC. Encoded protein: CASSHGLAGVGEQFF.

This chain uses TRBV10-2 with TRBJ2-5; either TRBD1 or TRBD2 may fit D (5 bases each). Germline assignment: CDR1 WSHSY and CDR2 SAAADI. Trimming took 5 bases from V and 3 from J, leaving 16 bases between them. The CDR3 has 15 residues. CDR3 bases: TGCGCCAGCAGTTCGACAGAGGGAAGGGAAGAGACCCAGTACTTC. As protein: CASSSTEGREETQYF.

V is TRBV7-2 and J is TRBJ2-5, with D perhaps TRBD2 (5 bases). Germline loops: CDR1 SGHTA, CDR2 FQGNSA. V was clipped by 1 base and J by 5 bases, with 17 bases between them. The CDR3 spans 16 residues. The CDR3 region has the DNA TGTGCCAGCAGCTTAGGTGGCTCGAGGGTGCGGGAGACCCAGTACTTC. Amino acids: CASSLGGSRVRETQYF.